This is a list of T cell receptor beta chains from one sample in a study of Tregs in tolerant kidney transplant recipients. The repertoire was sequenced with immunoSEQ multiplex PCR; TCRdb's copy has only in-frame clones and lacks some. This table holds about 68,000 clones, 84% found once. Material for sequencing was CD4+ T cells from blood. The receptors derive from a human donor in good health. Each CDR3 is given without its conserved first and last residue. The D gene is left open where the match is weak.

J gene	V gene	D gene	CDR3 protein
TRBJ2-7	TRBV7-9	NA	ASSSRDVWQQY
NA	TRBV19	NA	ATSSWGTYEQY
TRBJ2-1	TRBV5-1	NA	ASSPAYGGQQF
TRBJ1-1	TRBV11-2	NA	ASSPNKLRRRIKNTEAF
TRBJ2-1	TRBV11-2	NA	ASSRGNEQF
TRBJ2-5	TRBV6-1	NA	ATRRGQY
TRBJ2-3	TRBV20-1	NA	SASYLDTQY
TRBJ2-3	TRBV7-9	NA	ASSSRGPDTQY
TRBJ1-2	TRBV4-1	TRBD1	ASSQVGTGNGYT
TRBJ1-4	TRBV15	TRBD1	ATSPRTGGREKLF
TRBJ1-4	TRBV4-1	NA	ASSPKTTNEKLF
TRBJ1-6	TRBV2	NA	ASQVLDRSGSPLH
TRBJ2-5	TRBV27	NA	ASSEGGQTQY
TRBJ1-5	TRBV5-1	NA	ASSLEGTQPQH
TRBJ1-1	TRBV6-6	NA	ASSWQGRTEAF
TRBJ2-2	TRBV5-1	NA	ASSLEPLSTGELF
TRBJ2-7	TRBV4-2	TRBD2	ASSQAGLAGVGDEQY
TRBJ2-5	TRBV21-1	NA	ASSKGLAGGQETQY
TRBJ2-7	TRBV7-2	TRBD2	ASSFGGQRGAGEQY
TRBJ2-3	TRBV5-4	NA	ASSSMTDTDTQY
TRBJ1-6	TRBV6-5	TRBD1	ASRSTGGGSPLH
TRBJ1-6	TRBV4-1	NA	ASSPRKTGNSPLH
TRBJ2-7	TRBV28	TRBD1	ASSPGTVDYEQY
TRBJ1-2	TRBV5-6	NA	ASTQGHVLYGYT
TRBJ2-7	TRBV6-1	NA	ASSNLDSSEQY
TRBJ2-3	TRBV2	TRBD1	ASRDRAVYADTQY
TRBJ1-4	TRBV10-3	NA	AITSGENEKLF
TRBJ2-3	TRBV7-3	NA	ASSLGGVTDTQY
TRBJ2-5	TRBV5-1	NA	ASSLGQGMKETQY
TRBJ2-5	TRBV5-4	NA	ASSGWLAEETQY
TRBJ1-1	TRBV6-5	NA	ASSYLGYTEAF
TRBJ2-1	TRBV7-9	TRBD1	ASSLRDSNNEQF
TRBJ2-7	TRBV27	TRBD1	ASRQGILYEQY
TRBJ2-1	TRBV7-3	NA	ASSPFEGEQF
TRBJ2-1	TRBV12-5	NA	ASGPKVNDNEQF
TRBJ2-7	TRBV7-6	NA	ASSERSGVHSYEQY
TRBJ2-2	TRBV5-4	TRBD1	ASSLSGQGVAGELF
TRBJ2-4	TRBV5-1	NA	ASSSLPSVNIQY
TRBJ2-2	TRBV27	NA	ASRRSTGELF
TRBJ1-6	TRBV19	NA	ASSIDGTYSPLH
TRBJ2-2	TRBV7-2	NA	ASNRGGLGTGELF
TRBJ2-7	TRBV7-2	NA	ASSLYQGTTSEQY
TRBJ2-7	TRBV30	NA	AWSGGGTRYEQY
TRBJ1-3	TRBV2	NA	ASTRLSSGNTIY
TRBJ2-4	TRBV19	TRBD2	ASSIGTGRGLAKNIQY
TRBJ2-3	TRBV29-1	NA	SVGSGWADTQY
TRBJ2-5	TRBV19	NA	ASSKLTGSTQETQY